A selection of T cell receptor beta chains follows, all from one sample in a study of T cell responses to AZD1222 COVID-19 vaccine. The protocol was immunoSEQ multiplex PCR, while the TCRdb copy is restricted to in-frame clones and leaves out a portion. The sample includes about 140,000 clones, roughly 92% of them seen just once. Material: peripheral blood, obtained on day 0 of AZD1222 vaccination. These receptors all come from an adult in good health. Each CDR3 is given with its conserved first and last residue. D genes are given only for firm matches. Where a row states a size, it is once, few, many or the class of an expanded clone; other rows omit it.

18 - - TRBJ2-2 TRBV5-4 TGTGCCAGCAGCTTGGCTCCCCCTGGGAACAGCCCCACCGGGGAGCTGTTTTTT CASSLAPPGNSPTGELFF
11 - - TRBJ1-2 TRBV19 TGTGCCAGTAGACTAGGTGCTGGCTACACCTTC CASRLGAGYTF
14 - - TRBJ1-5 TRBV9 TGTGCCAGCAGCGTAGGGGACACAAATCAGCCCCAGCATTTT CASSVGDTNQPQHF
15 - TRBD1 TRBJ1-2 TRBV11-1 TGTGCCAGCAGCTTACCCCGGACAGGGAACTATGGCTACACCTTC CASSLPRTGNYGYTF
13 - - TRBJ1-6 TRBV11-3 TGTGCCAGCAGCTGGACCCCTAATTCACCCCTCCACTTT CASSWTPNSPLHF
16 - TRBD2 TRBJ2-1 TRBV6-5 TGTGCCAGCAGTTATCGAGGGACTAGCGGGAACAATGAGCAGTTCTTC CASSYRGTSGNNEQFF
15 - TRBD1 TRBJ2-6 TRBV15 TGTGCCACGGGGACAGCTTCTACTGGGACCAACGTCCTGACTTTC CATGTASTGTNVLTF
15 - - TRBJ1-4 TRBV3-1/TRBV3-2 TGTGCCAGCAGCCCATCGGGACTGACTAATGAAAAACTGTTTTTT CASSPSGLTNEKLFF
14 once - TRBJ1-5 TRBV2 TGTGCCAGCAGCTCTACAGGGAAACTCCAGCCCCAGCATTTT CASSSTGKLQPQHF
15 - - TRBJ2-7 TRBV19 TGTGCCAGTAGTATCCAAACAGGGAAGGGGAACGAGCAGTACTTC CASSIQTGKGNEQYF
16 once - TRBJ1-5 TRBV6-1 TGTGCCAGCAGTGAAGTCGGCCGATTATCTAATCAGCCCCAGCATTTT CASSEVGRLSNQPQHF
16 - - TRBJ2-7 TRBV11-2 TGTGCCAGCAGCTTAGTCACCGGGACGGGGTCCTACGAGCAGTACTTC CASSLVTGTGSYEQYF
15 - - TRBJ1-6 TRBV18 TGTGCCAGCTCATCACAGAGCTCCTATAATTCACCCCTCCACTTT CASSSQSSYNSPLHF
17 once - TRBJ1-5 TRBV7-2 TGTGCCAGCAGCCACCTCCCCGTGGTCGGCGGGAATCAGCCCCAGCATTTT CASSHLPVVGGNQPQHF
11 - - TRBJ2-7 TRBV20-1 TGCAGTGCTGCCCCGCTGGACGAGCAGTACTTC CSAAPLDEQYF
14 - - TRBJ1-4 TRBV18 TGTGCCAGCTCACCACAGGGAACTAATGAAAAACTGTTTTTT CASSPQGTNEKLFF
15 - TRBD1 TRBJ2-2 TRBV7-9 TGTGCCAGCAGCTCACAGGGGATCCCCCCCGGGGAGCTGTTTTTT CASSSQGIPPGELFF
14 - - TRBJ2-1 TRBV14 TGTGCCAGCAGCCTCTACGGGCTTGAGGGTGAGCAGTTCTTC CASSLYGLEGEQFF
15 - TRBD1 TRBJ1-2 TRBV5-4 TGTGCCAGCAGCTTGGTACAGGGGGCTAACTATGGCTACACCTTC CASSLVQGANYGYTF
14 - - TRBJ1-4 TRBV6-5 TGTGCCAGCAGCCGATCAGGGGAACGGGAAAAACTGTTTTTT CASSRSGEREKLFF
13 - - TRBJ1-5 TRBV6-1 TGTGCCAGCAGTGACCGAACGGGGCAGCCCCAGCATTTT CASSDRTGQPQHF
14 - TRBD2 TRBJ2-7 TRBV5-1 TGCGCCAGCAGCTCGGAAGGACTAGTCTACGAGCAGTACTTC CASSSEGLVYEQYF
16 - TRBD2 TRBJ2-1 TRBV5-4 TGTGCCAGCAGCTTGGCCAGGACTAGCGGGGGTGATGAGCAGTTCTTC CASSLARTSGGDEQFF
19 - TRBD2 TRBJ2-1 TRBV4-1 TGCGCCAGCAGCCACGTGGGGAGGCCCGGCACTAGCGGATACAATGAGCAGTTCTTC CASSHVGRPGTSGYNEQFF
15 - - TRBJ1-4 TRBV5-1 TGCGCCAGCAGCTTGGACACGTCAACTAATGAAAAACTGTTTTTT CASSLDTSTNEKLFF
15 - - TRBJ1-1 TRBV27 TGTGCCAGCAGTCCGCGACAGGAATTGAACACTGAAGCTTTCTTT CASSPRQELNTEAFF